These T cell receptor beta chains were read from a single sample in a study of early T cells in non-severe SARS-CoV-2 infection. Via MiXCR, TCRdb re-called the 5' RACE reads, giving one row per CDR3 protein. Here the sample spans roughly 60,000 distinct CDR3 sequences, about 5.6% being singletons. The sample taken for sequencing was whole blood. The receptors shown here come from an adult who was a healthcare worker with PCR-confirmed SARS-CoV-2 infection or an uninfected control (not recorded which). Each CDR3 is given with its conserved first and last residue. The D gene is left open where the match is weak. Expanded clones get a size class; other rows say once, few or many, or leave the size out.

>TRBD2|TRBV20-1|14|TRBJ2-1|many
CSARSGGASDEQFF
TGCAGTGCTAGGAGCGGGGGGGCCTCGGATGAGCAGTTCTTC
>.|TRBV7-6|16|TRBJ1-5|many
CASSLGGGALGQPQHF
TGTGCCAGCAGCTTAGGGGGTGGAGCCCTGGGTCAGCCCCAGCATTTT
>.|TRBV5-1|14|TRBJ1-2|many
CASSLRVAAYGYTF
TGCGCCAGCAGCTTGAGGGTAGCCGCTTATGGCTACACCTTC
>.|TRBV25-1|14|TRBJ1-1|many
CASSKEGRNTEAFF
TGTGCCAGCAGTAAAGAGGGACGGAACACTGAAGCTTTCTTT
>.|TRBV6-6|15|TRBJ2-7|few
CASSFTSRVIDEQYF
TGTGCCAGCAGTTTTACCTCTAGAGTAATCGACGAGCAGTACTTC
>TRBD2|TRBV5-1|14|TRBJ2-1|few
CASSAGTSRDEQFF
TGCGCCAGCAGCGCCGGGACTAGCAGGGATGAGCAGTTCTTC
>TRBD1|TRBV4-1|16|TRBJ2-3|many
CASSQVTGAWGDTQYF
TGCGCCAGCAGCCAAGTGACAGGGGCTTGGGGAGATACGCAGTATTTT
>.|TRBV10-3|13|TRBJ2-7|.
CAIRGAASYEQYF
TGTGCCATCAGGGGGGCAGCCTCCTACGAGCAGTACTTC
>.|TRBV6-6|14|TRBJ1-1|many
CASSYSTANTEAFF
TGTGCCAGCAGTTACTCGACGGCGAACACTGAAGCTTTCTTT
>.|TRBV4-1|15|TRBJ2-7|.
CASSYFRGQSYEQYF
TGCGCCAGCAGCTACTTTCGTGGACAGTCCTACGAGCAGTACTTC
>.|TRBV5-1|14|TRBJ1-1|many
CASSLDSRGTEAFF
TGCGCCAGCAGCTTGGACAGCCGGGGGACTGAAGCTTTCTTT
>.|TRBV24-1|13|TRBJ2-5|many
CATSDGRLETQYF
TGTGCCACCAGTGATGGTAGGCTGGAGACCCAGTACTTC
>TRBD2|TRBV12-3/TRBV12-4|14|TRBJ2-7|many
CASSRLAGAYEQYF
TGTGCCAGCAGTCGACTAGCGGGAGCTTACGAGCAGTACTTC
>.|TRBV24-1|11|TRBJ1-1|.
CATSRGTEAFF
TGTGCCACCAGTCGGGGTACTGAAGCTTTCTTT
>.|TRBV6-4|13|TRBJ2-1|.
CASSGSPYNEQFF
TGTGCCAGCAGTGGAAGTCCTTACAATGAGCAGTTCTTC
>TRBD1|TRBV7-6|15|TRBJ1-6|many
CASSLGQGAYSPLHF
TGTGCCAGCAGCTTAGGACAGGGGGCCTATTCACCCCTCCACTTT
>TRBD2|TRBV20-1|16|TRBJ2-7|many
CSARTSGGKAHYEQYF
TGCAGTGCTAGAACTAGCGGGGGGAAAGCCCACTACGAGCAGTACTTC
>TRBD2|TRBV7-2|15|TRBJ2-5|many
CASLRTSLERETQYF
TGTGCCAGCTTACGGACTAGTTTAGAACGAGAGACCCAGTACTTC
>.|TRBV20-1|9|TRBJ2-5|.
CRSRETQYF
TGCAGATCCAGGGAGACCCAGTACTTC
>.|TRBV12-3/TRBV12-4|15|TRBJ1-5|few
CASSAGLGYGQPQHF
TGTGCCAGCAGTGCAGGACTGGGGTACGGTCAGCCCCAGCATTTT
>TRBD1|TRBV12-3/TRBV12-4|15|TRBJ1-2|many
CASTLEGARRGGYTF
TGTGCCAGCACATTGGAGGGGGCGCGAAGAGGTGGCTACACCTTC
>TRBD1|TRBV7-8|12|TRBJ1-1|many
CASSSSGTGSDF
TGTGCCAGCAGCTCATCCGGGACAGGGTCCGATTTT
>TRBD1|TRBV6-6|15|TRBJ1-6|few
CASRQTGTDNSPLHF
TGTGCCAGCAGACAAACCGGGACAGATAATTCACCCCTCCACTTT
>.|TRBV15|13|TRBJ1-1|few
CATSRDFSTEAFF
TGTGCCACCAGCAGAGATTTTAGCACTGAAGCTTTCTTT
>.|TRBV18|14|TRBJ1-5|many
CASSPRAGAQPQHF
TGTGCCAGCTCACCACGTGCAGGGGCCCAGCCCCAGCATTTT
>.|TRBV29-1|13|TRBJ2-5|.
CSVPSGVQETQYF
TGCAGCGTCCCCTCGGGAGTCCAAGAGACCCAGTACTTC
>.|TRBV12-3/TRBV12-4|14|TRBJ2-2|many
CASREGANTGELFF
TGTGCCAGCAGGGAGGGGGCTAACACCGGGGAGCTGTTTTTT
>TRBD2|TRBV20-1|16|TRBJ2-1|few
CSAYGQLAGIYNEQFF
TGCAGTGCTTACGGGCAACTAGCGGGGATCTACAATGAGCAGTTCTTC
>TRBD1|TRBV18|14|TRBJ2-7|many
CASSLDRGPYEQYF
TGTGCCAGCTCCCTCGACAGGGGTCCCTACGAGCAGTACTTC
>TRBD2|TRBV4-3|17|TRBJ2-1|many
CASSRDPQRGANNEQFF
TGCGCCAGCAGCCGTGACCCCCAGCGGGGGGCCAACAATGAGCAGTTCTTC
>TRBD1|TRBV12-3/TRBV12-4|14|TRBJ1-1|many
CASRWTGMNTEAFF
TGTGCCAGCAGATGGACAGGTATGAACACTGAAGCTTTCTTT
>TRBD1|TRBV7-9|16|TRBJ1-2|many
CASSLAAGGRLDGYTF
TGTGCCAGCAGCTTAGCGGCAGGGGGCCGTTTGGATGGCTACACCTTC
>.|TRBV20-1|12|TRBJ2-7|many
CSASIQKYEQYF
TGCAGTGCTAGTATCCAGAAATACGAGCAGTACTTC
>.|TRBV6-1|16|TRBJ1-3|few
CASSGMLGRSGNTIYF
TGTGCCAGCAGTGGAATGTTGGGCCGCTCTGGAAACACCATATATTTT
>.|TRBV20-1|15|TRBJ1-3|many
CSARDRESSGNTIYF
TGCAGTGCTAGAGACAGGGAGAGCTCTGGAAACACCATATATTTT
>.|TRBV7-8|13|TRBJ2-7|many
CASSKGGDYEQYF
TGTGCCAGCAGCAAGGGGGGGGATTACGAGCAGTACTTC
>.|TRBV3-2|17|TRBJ2-1|many
CASSPRLTSGGYNEQFF
TGTGCCAGCAGCCCCCGTTTGACTAGCGGGGGGTACAATGAGCAGTTCTTC
>.|TRBV24-1|15|TRBJ2-2|many
CATSDLDANTGELFF
TGTGCCACCAGTGATCTCGATGCGAACACCGGGGAGCTGTTTTTT
>TRBD1|TRBV7-8|15|TRBJ1-2|many
CASSLRTGVFYGYTF
TGTGCCAGCAGCTTAAGGACAGGGGTCTTCTATGGCTACACCTTC
>TRBD1|TRBV5-1|14|TRBJ1-1|many
CASSLDRGFAEAFF
TGCGCCAGCAGCTTGGACAGGGGGTTTGCTGAAGCTTTCTTT
>.|TRBV14|15|TRBJ2-7|many
CASSQGSGWAYEQYF
TGTGCCAGCAGCCAAGGGAGCGGATGGGCCTACGAGCAGTACTTC
>.|TRBV9|14|TRBJ1-1|.
CASSVGGQSHEAFF
TGTGCCAGCAGCGTAGGGGGGCAGTCCCATGAAGCTTTCTTT
>.|TRBV19|17|TRBJ2-2|many
CASSIKGPPSNTGELFF
TGTGCCAGTAGTATTAAGGGGCCCCCCTCGAACACCGGGGAGCTGTTTTTT